Listed below are T cell receptor beta chains from one sample, sequenced in a study of T cells in Graves' hyperthyroidism and ophthalmopathy. TCRdb called the multiplex PCR reads again in MiXCR, with one record for every CDR3 protein. The table records 94,000 or so distinct CDR3 sequences, roughly 49% of them present only once. The material sequenced was blood. The source of these receptors is a middle-aged woman with Graves' hyperthyroidism. The CDR3 runs from the conserved cysteine through the conserved F or W. Fields, in order: clone size, D gene, V gene, J gene, CDR3 protein, CDR3 DNA. The D gene is left open where the match is weak. Clone size, where shown, is once, few, many, or a class for clones that have expanded.

clone_size: -; d_call: TRBD1; v_call: TRBV7-2; j_call: TRBJ1-1; cdr3_aa: CASSSTGLNTEAFF; cdr3_nt: TGTGCCAGCAGCTCGACAGGGCTGAACACTGAAGCTTTCTTT
clone_size: -; d_call: TRBD2; v_call: TRBV20-1; j_call: TRBJ2-7; cdr3_aa: CSARMTSGSYEQYF; cdr3_nt: TGCAGTGCTAGAATGACTAGCGGGAGTTACGAGCAGTACTTC
clone_size: many; d_call: -; v_call: TRBV6-2/TRBV6-3; j_call: TRBJ2-7; cdr3_aa: CASSYSATQRGEQYF; cdr3_nt: TGTGCCAGCAGTTACTCAGCGACCCAGAGGGGCGAGCAGTACTTC
clone_size: -; d_call: TRBD1; v_call: TRBV5-1; j_call: TRBJ1-2; cdr3_aa: CASSLLSGQGDHYGYTF; cdr3_nt: TGTGCCAGCAGCCTCCTCTCGGGACAGGGGGACCACTATGGCTACACCTTC
clone_size: many; d_call: -; v_call: TRBV10-3; j_call: TRBJ2-1; cdr3_aa: CAISVGNEQFF; cdr3_nt: TGTGCCATCAGTGTAGGGAATGAGCAGTTCTTC
clone_size: many; d_call: TRBD1; v_call: TRBV30; j_call: TRBJ1-2; cdr3_aa: CAWSSGTGGGYTF; cdr3_nt: TGTGCCTGGAGCTCCGGGACAGGAGGAGGCTACACCTTC
clone_size: many; d_call: -; v_call: TRBV7-2; j_call: TRBJ1-1; cdr3_aa: CASSFPTETEAFF; cdr3_nt: TGTGCCAGCAGCTTCCCGACAGAGACTGAAGCTTTCTTT
clone_size: -; d_call: -; v_call: TRBV7-8; j_call: TRBJ2-7; cdr3_aa: CAWSKRDRGSYEQYF; cdr3_nt: TGTGCCTGGAGTAAGCGGGACAGAGGCTCCTACGAGCAGTACTTC
clone_size: once; d_call: -; v_call: TRBV10-3; j_call: TRBJ1-1; cdr3_aa: CAISEVEFAEAFF; cdr3_nt: TGTGCCATCAGTGAGGTAGAGTTCGCTGAAGCTTTCTTT
clone_size: few; d_call: -; v_call: TRBV5-1; j_call: TRBJ1-1; cdr3_aa: CASRGATGLLNTEAFF; cdr3_nt: TGCGCCAGCCGGGGGGCAACGGGTCTCCTTAACACTGAAGCTTTCTTT
clone_size: many; d_call: TRBD1; v_call: TRBV5-1; j_call: TRBJ1-2; cdr3_aa: CASSSTGGNYGYTF; cdr3_nt: TGCGCCAGCAGCTCCACAGGGGGCAACTATGGCTACACCTTC
clone_size: many; d_call: TRBD1; v_call: TRBV7-9; j_call: TRBJ2-7; cdr3_aa: CASSVVGTGVYEQYF; cdr3_nt: TGTGCCAGCAGCGTGGTGGGGACAGGGGTTTACGAGCAGTACTTC
clone_size: once; d_call: TRBD1; v_call: TRBV7-9; j_call: TRBJ2-7; cdr3_aa: CASSSGTGYSSYEQYF; cdr3_nt: TGTGCCAGCAGCTCCGGGACAGGATACTCGTCCTACGAGCAGTACTTC
clone_size: many; d_call: TRBD2; v_call: TRBV7-2; j_call: TRBJ2-7; cdr3_aa: CASSLRGRAGERYF; cdr3_nt: TGTGCCAGCAGTTTGCGCGGGAGGGCCGGGGAGAGGTACTTC
clone_size: many; d_call: -; v_call: TRBV7-2; j_call: TRBJ1-4; cdr3_aa: CASSHRVAEKLFF; cdr3_nt: TGTGCCAGCAGCCATAGGGTGGCAGAAAAACTGTTTTTT
clone_size: -; d_call: -; v_call: TRBV27; j_call: TRBJ1-1; cdr3_aa: CASKIQVDTEAFF; cdr3_nt: TGTGCCAGTAAGATACAGGTTGACACTGAAGCTTTCTTT
clone_size: -; d_call: -; v_call: TRBV11-1; j_call: TRBJ1-3; cdr3_aa: CASSLGQATSGNTIYF; cdr3_nt: TGTGCCAGCAGCTTAGGACAGGCCACCTCTGGAAACACCATATATTTT
clone_size: many; d_call: -; v_call: TRBV12-3/TRBV12-4; j_call: TRBJ1-3; cdr3_aa: CASIGQSSGNTIYF; cdr3_nt: TGTGCCAGCATCGGACAGAGCTCTGGAAACACCATATATTTT
clone_size: once; d_call: TRBD1; v_call: TRBV2; j_call: TRBJ1-3; cdr3_aa: CASSWGQGLSGNTIYF; cdr3_nt: TGTGCCAGCAGTTGGGGACAGGGGCTCTCTGGAAACACCATATATTTT
clone_size: -; d_call: -; v_call: TRBV4-1; j_call: TRBJ1-1; cdr3_aa: CASSQDGTGTEAFF; cdr3_nt: TGCGCCAGCAGCCAAGATGGGACGGGCACTGAAGCTTTCTTT
clone_size: few; d_call: -; v_call: TRBV15; j_call: TRBJ1-4; cdr3_aa: CAASSFGQEVEDEKLFF; cdr3_nt: TGTGCCGCCAGCAGCTTCGGGCAGGAGGTAGAGGATGAAAAACTGTTTTTT
clone_size: once; d_call: -; v_call: TRBV2; j_call: TRBJ2-5; cdr3_aa: CAGRGSQETQYF; cdr3_nt: TGTGCCGGCAGGGGTAGCCAAGAGACCCAGTACTTC
clone_size: few; d_call: -; v_call: TRBV7-2; j_call: TRBJ2-2; cdr3_aa: CASSFIGELFF; cdr3_nt: TGTGCCAGCAGCTTCATCGGGGAGCTGTTTTTT
clone_size: many; d_call: -; v_call: TRBV29-1; j_call: TRBJ2-7; cdr3_aa: CSVEEAGRPYEQYF; cdr3_nt: TGCAGCGTTGAAGAGGCAGGGCGCCCCTACGAGCAGTACTTC
clone_size: -; d_call: TRBD2; v_call: TRBV20-1; j_call: TRBJ2-7; cdr3_aa: CSARIETSGGTYKQYF; cdr3_nt: TGCAGTGCTAGAATAGAGACTAGCGGGGGGACCTACAAGCAGTACTTC
clone_size: many; d_call: -; v_call: TRBV20-1; j_call: TRBJ1-1; cdr3_aa: CSASPGGWEAFF; cdr3_nt: TGCAGTGCTAGCCCCGGGGGCTGGGAAGCTTTCTTT
clone_size: -; d_call: -; v_call: TRBV9; j_call: TRBJ2-2; cdr3_aa: CASSRGAPNTGELLF; cdr3_nt: TGTGCCAGCAGCCGCGGGGCCCCGAACACTGGGGAGCTGCTTTTT
clone_size: -; d_call: TRBD2; v_call: TRBV7-8; j_call: TRBJ2-7; cdr3_aa: CASSQRGGKDEQYF; cdr3_nt: TGTGCCAGCAGCCAACGCGGGGGGAAGGACGAGCAGTACTTC
clone_size: many; d_call: -; v_call: TRBV20-1; j_call: TRBJ2-3; cdr3_aa: CSPASRWETDTQYF; cdr3_nt: TGCAGCCCCGCTAGCAGGTGGGAAACAGATACGCAGTATTTT
clone_size: -; d_call: -; v_call: TRBV10-3; j_call: TRBJ2-3; cdr3_aa: CAISMRGSGADTQYF; cdr3_nt: TGTGCCATCAGTATGAGGGGCTCTGGGGCAGATACGCAGTATTTT
clone_size: -; d_call: -; v_call: TRBV16; j_call: TRBJ1-2; cdr3_aa: CASSLPGRGLGGYTF; cdr3_nt: TGTGCCAGCAGCCTCCCCGGCCGGGGGCTGGGCGGCTACACCTTC
clone_size: many; d_call: TRBD1; v_call: TRBV13; j_call: TRBJ1-2; cdr3_aa: CASSQRQGYGYTF; cdr3_nt: TGTGCCAGCAGCCAAAGACAGGGTTATGGCTACACCTTC
clone_size: few; d_call: -; v_call: TRBV27; j_call: TRBJ1-2; cdr3_aa: CASSPYRQENYGYTF; cdr3_nt: TGTGCCAGCAGCCCCTACCGACAGGAGAACTATGGCTACACCTTC
clone_size: many; d_call: TRBD2; v_call: TRBV12-3/TRBV12-4; j_call: TRBJ2-7; cdr3_aa: CASSPGTSGRNEQYF; cdr3_nt: TGTGCCAGCAGTCCAGGGACTAGCGGGAGGAACGAGCAGTACTTC
clone_size: many; d_call: -; v_call: TRBV11-2; j_call: TRBJ2-3; cdr3_aa: CATLALGTDTQYF; cdr3_nt: TGTGCCACCCTAGCGTTGGGCACAGATACGCAGTATTTT
clone_size: medium-sized; d_call: TRBD1; v_call: TRBV7-9; j_call: TRBJ1-1; cdr3_aa: CASSLTGFTEAFF; cdr3_nt: TGCGCCAGCAGCTTGACAGGGTTCACTGAAGCTTTCTTT
clone_size: many; d_call: -; v_call: TRBV27; j_call: TRBJ1-4; cdr3_aa: CASSLPGAEKLFF; cdr3_nt: TGTGCCAGCAGTTTGCCAGGGGCAGAAAAACTGTTTTTT
clone_size: -; d_call: TRBD2; v_call: TRBV29-1; j_call: TRBJ2-5; cdr3_aa: CSVEREGRGETQYF; cdr3_nt: TGCAGCGTTGAGCGGGAGGGCCGGGGAGAGACCCAGTACTTC
clone_size: -; d_call: TRBD1; v_call: TRBV7-2; j_call: TRBJ2-5; cdr3_aa: CASSLGGTGHGETQYF; cdr3_nt: TGTGCCAGCAGCTTAGGAGGGACAGGCCACGGAGAGACCCAGTACTTC
clone_size: -; d_call: -; v_call: TRBV7-9; j_call: TRBJ2-1; cdr3_aa: CASSPRFRNEQFF; cdr3_nt: TGTGCCAGCAGCCCCCGATTCCGTAATGAGCAGTTCTTC
clone_size: -; d_call: -; v_call: TRBV7-9; j_call: TRBJ1-2; cdr3_aa: CASSLGSVYGYTF; cdr3_nt: TGTGCCAGCAGCTTGGGGAGCGTCTATGGCTACACCTTC
clone_size: medium-sized; d_call: -; v_call: TRBV4-1; j_call: TRBJ1-2; cdr3_aa: CASSQDRGGYGYTF; cdr3_nt: TGCGCCAGCAGCCAAGATAGGGGAGGCTATGGCTACACCTTC
clone_size: -; d_call: TRBD1; v_call: TRBV20-1; j_call: TRBJ2-5; cdr3_aa: CSAPGQGWNQPQYF; cdr3_nt: TGCAGTGCTCCGGGACAGGGTTGGAATCAGCCCCAGTACTTC
clone_size: -; d_call: TRBD1; v_call: TRBV5-1; j_call: TRBJ2-2; cdr3_aa: CASSTGTDNTGELFF; cdr3_nt: TGCGCCAGCAGCACCGGGACAGACAACACCGGGGAGCTGTTTTTT
clone_size: -; d_call: -; v_call: TRBV7-2; j_call: TRBJ1-5; cdr3_aa: CASSAAAGQPQHF; cdr3_nt: TGTGCCAGCAGCGCGGCAGCAGGTCAGCCCCAGCATTTT
clone_size: -; d_call: -; v_call: TRBV29-1; j_call: TRBJ1-4; cdr3_aa: CSQDSRDEKLFF; cdr3_nt: TGCAGCCAAGACTCCAGGGATGAAAAACTGTTTTTT
clone_size: -; d_call: -; v_call: TRBV2; j_call: TRBJ1-5; cdr3_aa: CASSELAGGQPQHF; cdr3_nt: TGTGCCAGCAGTGAACTAGCGGGGGGACAGCCCCAGCATTTT
clone_size: many; d_call: -; v_call: TRBV19; j_call: TRBJ2-2; cdr3_aa: CATRVQSNTGELFF; cdr3_nt: TGTGCCACCCGGGTACAAAGCAACACCGGGGAGCTGTTTTTT
clone_size: -; d_call: TRBD2; v_call: TRBV28; j_call: TRBJ2-3; cdr3_aa: CASSSSGRAEDTQYF; cdr3_nt: TGTGCCAGCAGTTCAAGCGGGAGGGCCGAGGATACGCAGTATTTT
clone_size: -; d_call: TRBD2; v_call: TRBV7-2; j_call: TRBJ2-5; cdr3_aa: CASTRGGKETQYF; cdr3_nt: TGTGCCAGCACCCGGGGAGGGAAAGAGACCCAGTACTTC
clone_size: -; d_call: TRBD2; v_call: TRBV10-3; j_call: TRBJ2-7; cdr3_aa: CAISDPGLAGREQYF; cdr3_nt: TGTGCCATCAGTGATCCGGGACTAGCGGGAAGGGAGCAGTACTTC